This T cell receptor (beta chain) came from a study of CD8+ T cells in alopecia areata. V was trimmed by 2 bases and J by 5 bases, leaving 10 bases between them. The V gene's germline CDR1 is MNHNY and CDR2 SVGAGI (reference sequence). The CDR3 totals 13 residues. As the sequencing template, cDNA was produced by extracting RNA and reverse transcribing it. Using immunoSEQ multiplex PCR, the repertoire was profiled, and TCRdb retains in-frame clones only, with some absent. This sample has 90,000 to 150,000 clones, with 50% to 55% found just once. As to treatment: oral pan-JAK inhibitor, 5-10 mg twice daily. Findings of the study overall: Among the 100 top clones, expanded CD8+ clones, like scalp clonality, were significantly decreased by tofacitinib. Normal scalp showed lower clonality than lesional scalp, especially alopecia totalis/universalis.

Concerning this clone itself: What it recognizes is unknown.

The rearrangement joins TRBV6-6 to TRBJ2-7, with no clear D. This sequence originates from a human donor with alopecia areata. The sequenced sample was CD4+ T cells sorted from blood, obtained at week 4, from a patient treated with tofacitinib. The DNA for the CDR3 is TGTGCCAGCAGTTACGAGAGGCTAAACGAGCAGTACTTC. Translating it yields CASSYERLNEQYF.